The present entry profiles one T cell receptor (beta chain) with its context. V was shortened by 9 bases and J by 4 bases, with 13 bases between the two germline ends. The CDR3 has 12 residues. In germline, CDR1 is SEHNR, CDR2 FQNEAQ (reference sequence). The data derive from a study of T cell clonotyping in hematopoietic cell transplantation. The method was immunoSEQ multiplex PCR; TCRdb's version includes in-frame clones alone and lacks a portion of them. Here the sample spans more than 55,000 clones, about 93% being singletons. The sequencing sample was made of peripheral blood mononuclear cells. The rearrangement links TRBV7-9 to TRBJ2-7; D not certain. This TCR derives from a man aged 45-65 years in good health. Some clones in this sample may be carry-over from other donors' samples. The CDR3 sequence: CASSPSAYEQYF. The CDR3 DNA reads as TGTGCCAGTAGCCCGTCGGCTTACGAGCAGTACTTC.